This TCR beta chain was captured by sequencing in a study of blood T cell repertoires in COVID-19. Whole-study context: PBMCs, B-cell-depleted T cells, or T cells were the source of the cDNA or gDNA that made up the material.

This clone was seen only once. Across roughly 25 US areas, participants ranged in age from about 18 to 100 years. This CDR3 contains 13 residues. V trimming: 6 bases; J trimming: 4 bases; junction bases outside the gene matches: 4. The germline gives CDR1 WSHSY, CDR2 SAAADI. Study processing details: The assay estimated nucleated cells by amplifying reference gene primers. Sequencing used immunoSEQ multiplex PCR; TCRdb keeps in-frame clones, though not all of them. The DNA was the basis for D and trimming; V, J and clone size are from that table. The data hold approximately 180,000 clones, with less than 85% observed a single time.

The sample comprised PBMCs or T cells enriched from blood (not recorded which). The chain is built from TRBV10-2 and TRBJ1-2, with TRBD1 identical over 8 bases. The source of this sequence is a woman aged 60 to 75 with acute COVID-19. The CDR3 bases are TGCGCCAGCAGCTACAGGGGGGGCTATGGCTACACCTTC. Protein: CASSYRGGYGYTF.